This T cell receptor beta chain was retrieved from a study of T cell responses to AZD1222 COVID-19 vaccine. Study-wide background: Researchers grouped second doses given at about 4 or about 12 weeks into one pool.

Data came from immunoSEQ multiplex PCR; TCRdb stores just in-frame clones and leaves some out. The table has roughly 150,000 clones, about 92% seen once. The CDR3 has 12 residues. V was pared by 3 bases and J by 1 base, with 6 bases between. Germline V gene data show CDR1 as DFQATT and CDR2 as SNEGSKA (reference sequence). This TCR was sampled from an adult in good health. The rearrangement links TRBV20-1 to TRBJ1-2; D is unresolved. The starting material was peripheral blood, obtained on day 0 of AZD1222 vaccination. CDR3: CSASPDNYGYTF. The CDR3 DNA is TGCAGTGCTAGTCCGGATAACTATGGCTACACCTTC.